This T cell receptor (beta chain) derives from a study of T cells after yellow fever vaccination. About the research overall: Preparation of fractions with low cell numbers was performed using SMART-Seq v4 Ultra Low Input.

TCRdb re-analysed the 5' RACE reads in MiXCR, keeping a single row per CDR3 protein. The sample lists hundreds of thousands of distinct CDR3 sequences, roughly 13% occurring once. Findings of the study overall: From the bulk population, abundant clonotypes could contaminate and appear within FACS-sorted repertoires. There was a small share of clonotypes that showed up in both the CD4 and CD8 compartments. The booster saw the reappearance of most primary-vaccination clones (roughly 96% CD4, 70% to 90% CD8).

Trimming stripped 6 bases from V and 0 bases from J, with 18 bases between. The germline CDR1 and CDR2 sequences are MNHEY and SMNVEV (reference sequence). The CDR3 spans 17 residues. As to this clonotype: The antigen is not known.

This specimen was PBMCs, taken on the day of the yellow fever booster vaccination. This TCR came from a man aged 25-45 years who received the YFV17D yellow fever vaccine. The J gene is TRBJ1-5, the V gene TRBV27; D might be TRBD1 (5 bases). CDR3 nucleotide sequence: TGTGCCAGCAGCCCGGGGTTCGGGGCTGATAGCAATCAGCCCCAGCATTTT. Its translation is CASSPGFGADSNQPQHF.